These 7 T cell receptor beta chains were all obtained from the same sample, sequenced in a study of T cell responses to AZD1222 COVID-19 vaccine. Libraries were prepared by immunoSEQ multiplex PCR; TCRdb keeps only in-frame clonotypes and omits some of them. The data contain roughly 130,000 clones, 90% to 95% of them seen just once; the ten biggest clones take up around 1.9%. This specimen consisted of peripheral blood, obtained on day 0 of AZD1222 vaccination. The receptor set was obtained from an adult in good health.

This clone was counted once. V is TRBV7-2 and J is TRBJ1-2, with TRBD1 matching 7 bases. The CDR3 is 14 residues long. CDR1 and CDR2 from the germline V gene are SGHTA and FQGNSA. V lost 5 bases to trimming and J lost 2 bases; unmatched junction nucleotides: 5. CDR3 sequence reads: CASSLPTGNYGYTF. CDR3 nucleotides: TGTGCCAGCAGCCTACCGACAGGGAACTATGGCTACACCTTC.

The chain uses TRBV7-2 and TRBJ2-1; weak D call: TRBD2 (6 bases). V shed 0 bases and J shed 1 base, with 7 bases lying between them. The CDR3 length is 15 residues. Germline V gene data show CDR1 as SGHTA and CDR2 as FQGNSA. The CDR3 spells CASSLARESYNEQFF. For the CDR3, the DNA is TGTGCCAGCAGCTTAGCGCGGGAATCCTACAATGAGCAGTTCTTC.

The V call is TRBV6-4, the J call TRBJ2-2, with D maybe TRBD2 (6 bases). The V end lost 4 bases, the J end lost 5 bases, and 14 bases lay between the germline ends. CDR1 and CDR2 (germline): MRHNA, SNTAGT. The CDR3 is made up of 15 amino acids. The DNA for the CDR3 is TGTGCCAGCAGTGTAACCAGCGGGTTAACCGGGGAGCTGTTTTTT. It codes for CASSVTSGLTGELFF.

The chain combines TRBV9 with TRBJ2-5; 11 bases are a match to TRBD2. V gave up 4 bases and J gave up 5 bases; unmatched junction bases: 13. The CDR3 is 17 amino acids. Germline lookup yields CDR1 SGDLS and CDR2 YYNGEE. This CDR3 reads CASSPGVTSGIQETQYF. Here the CDR3 DNA reads TGTGCCAGCAGCCCCGGCGTGACTAGCGGGATTCAGGAGACCCAGTACTTC.

The rearrangement links TRBV11-2 to TRBJ1-5; TRBD1 is a possible D gene (5 bases). The CDR3 is 15 residues long. From germline, CDR1 is SGHAT and CDR2 FQNNGV. The V gene lost 4 bases and the J gene lost 2 bases, with 12 bases spanning the gap. The DNA of the CDR3 is TGTGCCAGCAGCTACGACAGTTTTGGCAATCAGCCCCAGCATTTT. This sequence encodes CASSYDSFGNQPQHF.

Worth noting for this clone: One junction end disagrees with the germline gene, perhaps due to a read error. The J gene is TRBJ1-3, the V gene TRBV5-6, with 7 bases matching TRBD1. Germline-derived CDR1 and CDR2 are SGHDT and YYEEEE. CDR3 length: 17 residues. In DNA, the CDR3 is TGTGCCAGCAGCTCCAGGGGGAGCCGGGGCGCGGGAACCACCATATATTTT. Translation gives CASSSRGSRGAGTTIYF.

V and J are TRBV18 and TRBJ1-2, with TRBD1 matching 8 bases. The germline V gene encodes CDR1 KGHSH and CDR2 LQKENI. With V trimmed by 0 bases and J by 6 bases, 3 bases remained unmatched. There are 14 residues in the CDR3. This CDR3 is CASSPPPGGDGYTF. The CDR3 DNA sequence: TGTGCCAGCTCACCACCGCCAGGGGGCGATGGCTACACCTTC.